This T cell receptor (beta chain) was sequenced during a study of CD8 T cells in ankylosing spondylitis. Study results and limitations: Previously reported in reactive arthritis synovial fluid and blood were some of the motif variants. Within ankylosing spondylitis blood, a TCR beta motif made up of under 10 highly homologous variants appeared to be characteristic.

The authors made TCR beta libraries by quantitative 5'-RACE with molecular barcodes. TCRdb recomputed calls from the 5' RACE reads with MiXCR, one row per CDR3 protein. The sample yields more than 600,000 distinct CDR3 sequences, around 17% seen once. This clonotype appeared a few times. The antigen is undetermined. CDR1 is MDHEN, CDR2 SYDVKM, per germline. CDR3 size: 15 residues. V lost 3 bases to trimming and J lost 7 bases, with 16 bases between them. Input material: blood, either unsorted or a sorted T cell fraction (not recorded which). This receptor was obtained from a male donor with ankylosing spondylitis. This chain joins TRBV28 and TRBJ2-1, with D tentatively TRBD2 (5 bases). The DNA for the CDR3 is TGTGCCAGCAGTTTGGCCAGCCCCCCGGGAAATGAGCAGTTCTTC. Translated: CASSLASPPGNEQFF.